This T cell receptor (beta chain) was obtained from a study of blood T cell repertoires in COVID-19 (dated by TCRdb to 2018 to 2021). In terms of the full investigation: Samples covering the acute and convalescent phases of COVID-19 were provided by collaborators in the United States, Italy and Spain. The material from the prospective study consisted of cDNA or gDNA derived from T cells, B-cell-depleted T cells, or PBMCs. Deeply sampled blood TCRbeta repertoires from subjects exposed to, actively infected with, or recovered from COVID-19 were included in the dataset. A freely available public database, intended as a resource for researchers studying the immune response to SARS-CoV-2, is where the repertoires were released. Samples came from the ongoing ImmuneRACE study (first 160 participants) plus 1,254 subjects from 6 global collaborators. A de-identified subject ID, COVID-19 status, age in years and sex were almost always included in the sample metadata. HLA class I and class II types, where available, came from metadata supplied by the sample provider rather than from assay-based typing.

The collaborating institutions used their own protocols to collect whole blood in K2EDTA tubes. For TCRbeta analysis, collaborators shipped samples as frozen whole blood, isolated PBMCs, or DNA extracted from either of those sample types. V and J are trimmed by 6 bases and 2 bases, and the gene matches miss 4 bases of the junction. The germline V gene specifies SGDLS as CDR1 and YYNGEE as CDR2. Reading from cysteine to phenylalanine, the CDR3 counts 14 amino acids. CDR3 DNA only is kept here, 42 bases in frame from base 1. As concerns this clone: Which antigen it targets is not known. The input lacks base qualities; no much larger clone sits a single base away.

Summary of the overall study and its limitations: How much clinical and demographic metadata was included differed by source and by participant, and the metadata was provided uncurated.

TCRbeta CDR3 regions were amplified from genomic DNA by means of the immunoSEQ Assay, a bias-controlled multiplex PCR. Per the source publication's procedure: The number of nucleated cells in each sample was estimated by amplification of reference gene primers within the assay. To quantify the absolute abundance of each unique TCRbeta CDR3 rearrangement, sequence reads were collapsed and filtered. Productive Simpson clonality was computed per sample as the square root of Simpson's diversity index over productive rearrangements. The immuneACCESS repertoire file appears here via TCRdb, limited to in-frame rearrangements. These files lack a portion of the clones; in checked studies, under half of the deficit traces to unresolved V genes, and the cause of the others is not known. V, J and clone size derive from that table, while D and trimming were established from the DNA sequence. This sample comprises over 200,000 clones, over 70% of them detected only once. Around 30% of the sample lies in the top ten.

The rearrangement combines TRBV9 with TRBJ2-3; TRBD2 agrees with 9 junctional bases. This sequence originates from a man in his forties with acute or convalescent COVID-19. Sample: peripheral blood. In nucleotide form, the sequence is TGTGCCAGCAACCTAGCGGGATCCACAGATACGCAGTATTTT. Translation gives CASNLAGSTDTQYF.